The 7 T cell receptor beta chains reported below all come from one sample, sequenced in a study of T cell changes during pregnancy in multiple sclerosis. Clones were read by immunoSEQ multiplex PCR, and TCRdb kept only the in-frame ones, dropping some. This table has around 100,000 clones, 90% to 95% appearing once. The sample here was peripheral blood, taken in the third trimester of pregnancy. The source is a female donor with multiple sclerosis, enrolled in a pregnancy study.

This chain uses TRBV29-1 with TRBJ1-2, with a weak D call TRBD1 (5 bases). Trimming took 5 bases from V and 8 from J, leaving 21 bases between them. CDR3 size: 14 residues. Germline CDR1 SQVTM, CDR2 ANQGSEA. In DNA, the CDR3 is TGCAGCGTTATTGACGGGGGGGGTCATGGAGGCTACACCTTC. Residues: CSVIDGGGHGGYTF.

The chain combines TRBV7-3 with TRBJ2-1; 9 positions agree with TRBD1. CDR3 length: 14 amino acids. The germline V gene encodes CDR1 SGHTA and CDR2 FQGTGA. The junction had 3 bases not matched to a gene; V was cut back by 3 bases and J by 6 bases. DNA for the CDR3: TGTGCCAGCAGCTTTTCGGACAGGGGCAATGAGCAGTTCTTC. Residues: CASSFSDRGNEQFF.

In DNA, the CDR3 is TGTGCCAGCAGCTTCGGAACTGGGACTCACAATGAGCAGTTCTTC. It translates to CASSFGTGTHNEQFF. The chain links TRBV7-6 to TRBJ2-1; D might be TRBD2 (6 bases). The ends were cut back, 3 bases at V and 5 bases at J, with 14 bases in the middle. This CDR3 spans 15 amino acids. From germline, CDR1 is SGHVS and CDR2 FNYEAQ.

This chain uses TRBV7-3 with TRBJ2-2; 10 bases agree with TRBD1. Germline lookup yields CDR1 SGHTA and CDR2 FQGTGA. The CDR3 is 17 amino acids. With 4 bases clipped from V and 4 bases from J, the junction kept 9 bases outside the gene matches. The CDR3 DNA sequence: TGTGCCAGCAGCTCCCCCCCGGGACAGGGGCTCACCGGGGAGCTGTTTTTT. Amino acid sequence: CASSSPPGQGLTGELFF.

The gene calls are TRBV6-5 and TRBJ2-7, with TRBD1 identical over 7 bases. The trim removed 5 bases at V and 4 bases at J, leaving 8 bases unmatched. The CDR3 extends over 14 amino acids. Germline CDR1 MNHEY, CDR2 SVGAGI. Here the CDR3 DNA reads TGTGCCAGCAGTACCCGACAGGGACGATACGAGCAGTACTTC. Translation gives CASSTRQGRYEQYF.

The J gene is TRBJ1-1, the V gene TRBV19; weak D call: TRBD1 (5 bases). Germline-derived CDR1 and CDR2 are LNHDA and SQIVND (reference sequence). Between the trimmed V and J ends, which lost 11 bases and 4 bases, there was a span of 14 bases. The CDR3 runs 12 residues. CDR3 sequence (DNA): TGTGCCGAAGGGGTCTGGGGCACTGAAGCTTTCTTT. Translating it yields CAEGVWGTEAFF.

There are a few counts of this clone. This chain links TRBV2 with TRBJ1-2; D is undetermined. There are 12 residues in the CDR3. Germline V lookup: CDR1 SNHLY, CDR2 FYNNEI. Trimming took off 4 bases at V and 4 bases at J, with 7 bases between the two ends. This CDR3 is CASSGRAYGYTF. The DNA for the CDR3 is TGTGCCAGCAGTGGGAGGGCCTATGGCTACACCTTC.